This entry concerns a single T cell receptor beta chain. TCRdb's copy holds only in-frame clones and misses some; the assay was immunoSEQ multiplex PCR. The table has about 310,000 clones, around 87% seen once. The germline V gene encodes CDR1 ENHRY and CDR2 SYGVKD. The CDR3 contains 14 residues. The V end lost 6 bases, the J end lost 5 bases, and 17 bases lay between the germline ends. This sample was taken from a study of blood T cell repertoires in COVID-19. The material sequenced was peripheral blood. V is TRBV10-3 and J is TRBJ2-7, with a possible D match to TRBD1 (8 bases). This TCR came from a man in his forties or fifties with active or convalescent COVID-19. Here the CDR3 DNA reads TGTGCCATCAGCCCGACAGGGGAGGGGAACGAGCAGTACTTC. Protein: CAISPTGEGNEQYF.